A single sample gave rise to the 20 T cell receptor beta chains below, sequenced in a study of T cell repertoires in cytomegalovirus infection. Their recognized antigens are unknown. MiXCR, applied by TCRdb to the reads, yields one record per CDR3 protein. The sample holds tens of thousands of distinct CDR3 sequences, about a fifth seen once. The specimen was CD8+ T cells from cultured PBMCs, collected from culture after CMV antigen stimulation. These TCRs come from a human donor in good health (CMV status not recorded). Some clones in this sample may be carry-over from other donors' samples.

The genes are TRBV6-1 and TRBJ2-7; 16 nucleotides align to TRBD2. Germline loops: CDR1 MNHNS, CDR2 SASEGT. The CDR3 covers 16 residues. V lost 8 bases to trimming and J lost 4 bases; unmatched junction nucleotides: 8. CDR3 protein: CASGAAGLAGGYEQYF. The CDR3 coding sequence is TGTGCCAGCGGTGCCGCGGGACTAGCGGGAGGGTACGAGCAGTACTTC.

The sample holds a few counts of this clonotype. The J gene is TRBJ2-1, the V gene TRBV7-2, with 11 nucleotides matching TRBD2. V was pared by 3 bases and J by 7 bases, with 11 bases of the junction left unmatched. This CDR3 spans 17 amino acids. CDR1 and CDR2 from the germline V gene are SGHTA and FQGNSA. The DNA of the CDR3 is TGTGCCAGCAGCTTGGCGATAGCGGGGGGGCGGGAGAATGAGCAGTTCTTC. Its translation is CASSLAIAGGRENEQFF. Combining the CDR3 with reference TRBV7-2 and TRBJ2-1 gives the whole variable domain GAGVSQSPSNKVTEKGKDVELRCDPISGHTALYWYRQSLGQGLEFLIYFQGNSAPDKSGLPSDRFSAERTGGSVSTLTIQRTQQEDSAVYLCASSLAIAGGRENEQFFGPGTRLTVL.

This clonotype was picked up a small number of times. V usage is TRBV6-2 or TRBV6-3 and J usage is TRBJ1-1; no reliable D call. The length of the CDR3 is 15 residues. Trimming shortened V by 7 bases and J by 0 bases, and 15 bases separated the two germline ends. Germline V gene data show CDR1 as MNHEY and CDR2 as SVGEGT. For the CDR3, the DNA is TGTGCCAGCAAAGGCAGCCTCGCGGTGAACACTGAAGCTTTCTTT. It specifies CASKGSLAVNTEAFF.

This clonotype was seen more than once but under ten times. The J gene is TRBJ2-7, the V gene TRBV7-9; D might be TRBD2 (5 bases). The V and J ends lost 4 bases and 5 bases respectively, with 12 bases between them. The CDR3 is 13 residues long. The germline V gene has CDR1 SEHNR and CDR2 FQNEAQ (reference sequence). CDR3 in amino acids: CASSSGGADEQYF. Written as DNA, the CDR3 is TGTGCCAGCAGCTCCGGCGGAGCGGACGAGCAGTACTTC.

The V and J genes are TRBV7-6 and TRBJ2-6; no definite D call. Trimming removed 4 bases at V and 0 bases at J, with 10 bases between. The CDR3 consists of 16 residues. Looked up from germline, CDR1 is SGHVS and CDR2 is FNYEAQ. The CDR3 spells CASSSGRISGANVLTF. Written as DNA, the CDR3 is TGTGCCAGCAGCTCTGGACGGATCTCTGGGGCCAACGTCCTGACTTTC.

This rearrangement joins TRBV10-1 to TRBJ2-3; a possible D gene is TRBD1 (5 bases). V gave up 3 bases and J gave up 6 bases, with 19 bases separating them. CDR1 WNHNN and CDR2 SYGVQD come from the germline V gene (reference sequence). The CDR3 is made up of 16 amino acids. This CDR3 is CASSDPDTSGEDTQYF. The CDR3 nucleotides are TGCGCCAGCAGTGACCCGGACACTTCGGGTGAGGATACGCAGTATTTT.

The V call is TRBV7-2, the J call TRBJ2-1; 10 bases align to TRBD2. Looked up from germline, CDR1 is SGHTA and CDR2 is FQGNSA. V shed 5 bases, J shed 1 base, and the junction held 8 bases outside the gene matches. The CDR3 length is 17 residues. In DNA, the CDR3 is TGTGCCAGCAGCCACGGGTCTAGCGGGAGTTCCTACAATGAGCAGTTCTTC. Protein product: CASSHGSSGSSYNEQFF.

The chain recombines TRBV20-1 with TRBJ2-1; D is undetermined. The CDR3 loop spans 17 amino acids. The V gene's germline CDR1 is DFQATT and CDR2 SNEGSKA (reference sequence). V lost 4 bases to trimming and J lost 1 base, with 20 bases between them. The CDR3 loop is CSANIRLEARSYNEQFF. CDR3 sequence (DNA): TGCAGTGCTAATATCCGGTTGGAAGCGAGGTCCTACAATGAGCAGTTCTTC.

This clonotype was picked up a small number of times. The rearrangement uses TRBV7-2 and TRBJ2-5; no clear D gene. The CDR3 is 16 amino acids. Trimming left V 1 base short and J 2 bases short, with 14 bases between. The germline CDR1 and CDR2 sequences are SGHTA and FQGNSA. CDR3 amino acids: CASSLVLGRPQETQYF. The CDR3 region has the DNA TGTGCCAGCAGCTTAGTCCTAGGACGTCCTCAAGAGACCCAGTACTTC.

The gene calls are TRBV7-2 and TRBJ1-1; D not resolved. The CDR3 covers 13 residues. V was clipped by 1 base and J by 4 bases, with 7 bases between them. The germline V gene encodes CDR1 SGHTA and CDR2 FQGNSA. DNA for the CDR3: TGTGCCAGCAGCTTAGATAGCCCCACTGAAGCTTTCTTT. Its protein product is CASSLDSPTEAFF.

This clonotype has a handful of counts. The V call is TRBV27, the J call TRBJ2-1; 8 bases align to TRBD2. This CDR3 contains 15 residues. The junction had 6 bases not matched to a gene; V was cut back by 3 bases and J by 5 bases. The germline V gene has CDR1 MNHEY and CDR2 SMNVEV (reference sequence). The CDR3: CASSFGPGGDNEQFF. In DNA, the CDR3 is TGTGCCAGCAGTTTCGGACCCGGGGGGGACAATGAGCAGTTCTTC.

The gene calls are TRBV4-1 and TRBJ2-7; D tentatively fits TRBD1 or TRBD2 (6 bases each). V gave up 4 bases and J gave up 3 bases, with 16 bases separating them. The CDR3 runs 15 residues. In germline, CDR1 is MGHRA, CDR2 YSYEKL. CDR3 protein: CASSPGAEGSYEQYF. Here the CDR3 DNA reads TGCGCCAGCAGCCCAGGGGCGGAGGGTAGCTACGAGCAGTACTTC.

The chain combines TRBV7-3 with TRBJ2-1; 11 bases align to TRBD1. The CDR3 has 14 residues. The germline V gene has CDR1 SGHTA and CDR2 FQGTGA. V dropped 3 bases and J dropped 6; count of bases not matched to a gene: 1. CDR3: CASSFGTGGNEQFF. The CDR3 DNA reads TGTGCCAGCAGCTTCGGGACAGGGGGCAATGAGCAGTTCTTC. Combining the CDR3 with reference TRBV7-3 and TRBJ2-1 gives the whole variable domain GAGVSQTPSNKVTEKGKYVELRCDPISGHTALYWYRQSLGQGPEFLIYFQGTGAADDSGLPNDRFFAVRPEGSVSTLKIQRTERGDSAVYLCASSFGTGGNEQFFGPGTRLTVL.

This sequence joins TRBV7-2 and TRBJ2-2, with D unresolved. V lost 0 bases, J lost 1 base, and 3 bases lay in between. Germline V gene sequence: CDR1 SGHTA, CDR2 FQGNSA. The CDR3 contains 14 residues. CDR3 nucleotides: TGTGCCAGCAGCTTAGCACAGAACACCGGGGAGCTGTTTTTT. Its protein product is CASSLAQNTGELFF.

The chain has TRBV4-1 and TRBJ2-1; 8 bases are shared with TRBD1. After removal of 3 bases from V and 9 bases from J, the junction contained 13 bases not matched to a gene. CDR3 length: 16 residues. Germline CDR1 and CDR2: MGHRA and YSYEKL. The CDR3 region has the DNA TGCGCCAGCAGCCAGATTGACAGGGGAGGCATTCTTGAGCAGTTCTTC. This gives the protein CASSQIDRGGILEQFF.

This chain joins TRBV7-2 and TRBJ1-5; TRBD1 matches 11 bases. This CDR3 is built from 15 residues. Germline V gene lookup returns CDR1 SGHTA and CDR2 FQGNSA. V lost 1 base to trimming and J lost 6 bases; unmatched junction nucleotides: 2. The CDR3 loop reads CASSLGTGGGQPQHF. The CDR3 DNA reads TGTGCCAGCAGCTTAGGGACAGGGGGCGGTCAGCCCCAGCATTTT.

The table lists this clonotype with many counts. The chain has TRBV7-9 and TRBJ2-7, with TRBD2 as a possible D gene (5 bases). Deletions cut 3 bases from V and 7 bases from J, with 13 bases between. CDR3 length: 13 residues. Germline CDR1 is SEHNR and CDR2 is FQNEAQ (reference sequence). In DNA, the CDR3 is TGTGCCAGCAGCTTCGCATATGAGGGTGAGCAGTACTTC. Translation gives CASSFAYEGEQYF. The full variable domain, its missing parts supplied by reference TRBV7-9 and TRBJ2-7, is DTGVSQNPRHKITKRGQNVTFRCDPISEHNRLYWYRQTLGQGPEFLTYFQNEAQLEKSRLLSDRFSAERPKGSFSTLEIQRTEQGDSAMYLCASSFAYEGEQYFGPGTRLTVT.

The CDR3 region is CASSSDRAGNQPQHF. The CDR3 DNA is TGTGCCAGCAGCTCCGACAGGGCTGGCAATCAGCCCCAGCATTTT. The rearrangement uses TRBV12-3 or TRBV12-4 and TRBJ1-5; 7 nucleotides line up with TRBD1. This CDR3 has 15 amino acids. Losses at the gene ends were 6 bases for V and 2 bases for J; bases not matched to a gene: 7.

The rearrangement joins TRBV6-2 or TRBV6-3 to TRBJ1-5, with a weak D call TRBD1 (6 bases). V was trimmed by 5 bases and J by 0 bases, leaving 11 bases between them. The CDR3 totals 15 residues. The germline gives CDR1 MNHEY, CDR2 SVGEGT. The CDR3 DNA is TGTGCCAGCAGTGAGGACAGCTATAGCAATCAGCCCCAGCATTTT. It is translated as CASSEDSYSNQPQHF.

The chain couples TRBV29-1 to TRBJ2-7; weak D call: TRBD1 (8 bases). Germline V lookup: CDR1 SQVTM, CDR2 ANQGSEA. Trimming pared 0 bases from V and 4 bases from J, leaving 22 bases between. This CDR3 is 17 amino acids long. The CDR3 is CSVEEVVRTGGDYEQYF. CDR3 nucleotides: TGCAGCGTTGAAGAGGTGGTTCGCACAGGGGGGGATTACGAGCAGTACTTC.